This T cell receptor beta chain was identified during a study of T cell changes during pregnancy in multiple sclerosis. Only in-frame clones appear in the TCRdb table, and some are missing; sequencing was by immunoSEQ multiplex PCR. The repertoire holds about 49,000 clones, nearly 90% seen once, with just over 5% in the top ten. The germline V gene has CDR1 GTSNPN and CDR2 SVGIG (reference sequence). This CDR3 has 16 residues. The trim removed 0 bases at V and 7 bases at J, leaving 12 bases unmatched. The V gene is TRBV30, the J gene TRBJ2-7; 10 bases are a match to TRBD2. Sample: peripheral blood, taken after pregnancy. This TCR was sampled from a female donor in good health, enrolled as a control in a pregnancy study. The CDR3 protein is CAWSVWRTSGPKEQYF. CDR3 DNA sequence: TGTGCCTGGAGTGTGTGGAGGACTAGCGGCCCCAAGGAGCAGTACTTC.